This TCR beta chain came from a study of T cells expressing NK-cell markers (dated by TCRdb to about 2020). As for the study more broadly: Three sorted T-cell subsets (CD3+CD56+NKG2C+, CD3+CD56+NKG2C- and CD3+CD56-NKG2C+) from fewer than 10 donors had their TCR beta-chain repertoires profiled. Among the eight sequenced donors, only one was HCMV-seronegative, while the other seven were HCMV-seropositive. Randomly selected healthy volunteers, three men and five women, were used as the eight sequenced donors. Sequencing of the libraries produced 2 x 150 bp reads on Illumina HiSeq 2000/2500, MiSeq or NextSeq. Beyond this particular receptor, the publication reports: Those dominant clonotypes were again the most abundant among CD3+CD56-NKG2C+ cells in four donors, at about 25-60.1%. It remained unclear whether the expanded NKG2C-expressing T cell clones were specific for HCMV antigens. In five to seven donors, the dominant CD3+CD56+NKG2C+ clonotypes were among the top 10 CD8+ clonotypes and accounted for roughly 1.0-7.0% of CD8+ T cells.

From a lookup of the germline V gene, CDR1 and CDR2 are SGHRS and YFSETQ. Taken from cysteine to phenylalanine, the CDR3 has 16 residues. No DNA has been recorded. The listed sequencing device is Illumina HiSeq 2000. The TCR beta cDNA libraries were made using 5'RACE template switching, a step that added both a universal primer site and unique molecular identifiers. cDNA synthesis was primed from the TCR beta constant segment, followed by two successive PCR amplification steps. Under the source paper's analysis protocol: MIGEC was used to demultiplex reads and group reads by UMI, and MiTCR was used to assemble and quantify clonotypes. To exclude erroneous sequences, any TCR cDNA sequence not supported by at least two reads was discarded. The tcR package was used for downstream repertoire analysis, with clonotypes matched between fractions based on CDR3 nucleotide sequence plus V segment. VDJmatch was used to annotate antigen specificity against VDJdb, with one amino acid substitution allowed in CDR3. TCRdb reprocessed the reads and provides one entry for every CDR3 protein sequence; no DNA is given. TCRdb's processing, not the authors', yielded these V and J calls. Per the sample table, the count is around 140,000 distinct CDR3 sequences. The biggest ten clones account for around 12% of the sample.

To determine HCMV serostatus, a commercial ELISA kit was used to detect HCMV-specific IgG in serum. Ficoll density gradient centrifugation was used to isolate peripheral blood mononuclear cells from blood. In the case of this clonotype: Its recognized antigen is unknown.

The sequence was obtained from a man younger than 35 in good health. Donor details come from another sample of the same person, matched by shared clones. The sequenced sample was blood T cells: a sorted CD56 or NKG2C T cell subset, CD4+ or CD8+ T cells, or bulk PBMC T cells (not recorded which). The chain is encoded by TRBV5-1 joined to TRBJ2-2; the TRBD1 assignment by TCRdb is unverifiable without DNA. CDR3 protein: CASSSGQGRRTGELFF.